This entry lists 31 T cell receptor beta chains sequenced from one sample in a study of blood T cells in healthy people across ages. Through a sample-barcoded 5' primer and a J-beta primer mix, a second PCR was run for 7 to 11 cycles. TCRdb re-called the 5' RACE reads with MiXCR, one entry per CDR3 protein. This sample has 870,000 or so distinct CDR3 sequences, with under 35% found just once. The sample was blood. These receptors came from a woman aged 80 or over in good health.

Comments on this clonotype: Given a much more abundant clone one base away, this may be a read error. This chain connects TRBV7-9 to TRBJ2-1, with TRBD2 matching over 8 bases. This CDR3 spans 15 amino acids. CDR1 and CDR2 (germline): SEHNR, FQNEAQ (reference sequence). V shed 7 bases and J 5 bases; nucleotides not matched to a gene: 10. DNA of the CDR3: TGTGCCAGCACCTTGGCGGGGGGAAGGGACAATGAGCAGTTCTTC. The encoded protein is CASTLAGGRDNEQFF.

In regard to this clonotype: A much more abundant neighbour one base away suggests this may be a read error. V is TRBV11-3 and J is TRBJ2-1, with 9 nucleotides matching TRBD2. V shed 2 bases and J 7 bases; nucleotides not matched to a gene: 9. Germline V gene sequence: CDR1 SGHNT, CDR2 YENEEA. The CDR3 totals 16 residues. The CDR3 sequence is CASSLRGRRGGNEQFF. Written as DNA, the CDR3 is TGTGCCAGCAGCTTACGTGGCCGGCGGGGGGGTAATGAGCAGTTCTTC.

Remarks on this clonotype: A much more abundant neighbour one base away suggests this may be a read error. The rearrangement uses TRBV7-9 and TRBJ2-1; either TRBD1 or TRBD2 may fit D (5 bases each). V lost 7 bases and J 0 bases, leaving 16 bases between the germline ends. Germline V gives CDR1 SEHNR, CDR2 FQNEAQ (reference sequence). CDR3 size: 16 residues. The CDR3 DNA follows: TGTGCCAGCAACGTAAGGGACGCCCTCTCCTACAATGAGCAGTTCTTC. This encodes CASNVRDALSYNEQFF. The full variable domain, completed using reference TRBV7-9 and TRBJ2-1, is DTGVSQNPRHKITKRGQNVTFRCDPISEHNRLYWYRQTLGQGPEFLTYFQNEAQLEKSRLLSDRFSAERPKGSFSTLEIQRTEQGDSAMYLCASNVRDALSYNEQFFGPGTRLTVL.

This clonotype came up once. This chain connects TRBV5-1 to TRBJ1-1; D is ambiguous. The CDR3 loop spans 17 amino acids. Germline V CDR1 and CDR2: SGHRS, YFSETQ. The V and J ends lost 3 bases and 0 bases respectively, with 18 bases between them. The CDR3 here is CASSSSMSSSLNTEAFF. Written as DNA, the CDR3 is TGCGCCAGCAGCTCCTCAATGTCAAGCTCCTTGAACACTGAAGCTTTCTTT.

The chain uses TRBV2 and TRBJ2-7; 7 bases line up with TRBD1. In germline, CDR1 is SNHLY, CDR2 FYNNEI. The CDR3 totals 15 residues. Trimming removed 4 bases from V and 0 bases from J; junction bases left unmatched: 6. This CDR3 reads CASSGLRDSSYEQYF. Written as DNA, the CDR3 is TGTGCCAGCAGTGGACTCCGGGACAGCTCCTACGAGCAGTACTTC.

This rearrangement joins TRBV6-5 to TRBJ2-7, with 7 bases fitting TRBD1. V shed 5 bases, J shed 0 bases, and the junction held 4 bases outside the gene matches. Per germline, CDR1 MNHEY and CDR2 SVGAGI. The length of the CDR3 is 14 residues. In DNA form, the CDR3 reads TGTGCCAGCAGTACGGACAGGATCTCCTACGAGCAGTACTTC. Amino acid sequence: CASSTDRISYEQYF.

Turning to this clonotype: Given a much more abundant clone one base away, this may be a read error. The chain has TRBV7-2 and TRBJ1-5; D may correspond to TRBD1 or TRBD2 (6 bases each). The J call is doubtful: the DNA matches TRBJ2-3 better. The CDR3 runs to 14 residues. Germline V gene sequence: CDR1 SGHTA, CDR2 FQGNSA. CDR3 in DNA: TGTGCCAGCAGCCCTAGGGGGGCGAATCAGCCCCAGTATTTT. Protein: CASSPRGANQPQYF.

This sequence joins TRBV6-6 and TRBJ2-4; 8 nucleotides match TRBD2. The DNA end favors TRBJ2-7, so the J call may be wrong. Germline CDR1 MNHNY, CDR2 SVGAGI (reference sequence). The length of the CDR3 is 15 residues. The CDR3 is CASSYPSGGTYEQYF. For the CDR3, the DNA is TGTGCCAGCAGCTACCCCAGCGGGGGAACCTACGAGCAGTACTTC.

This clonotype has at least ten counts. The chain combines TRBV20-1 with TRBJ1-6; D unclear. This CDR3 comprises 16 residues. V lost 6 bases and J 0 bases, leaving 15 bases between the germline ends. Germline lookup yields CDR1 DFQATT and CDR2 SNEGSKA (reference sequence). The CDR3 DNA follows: TGCAGTGCAAGGGATAACTGGAGCTCCTATAATTCACCCCTCCACTTT. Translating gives CSARDNWSSYNSPLHF.

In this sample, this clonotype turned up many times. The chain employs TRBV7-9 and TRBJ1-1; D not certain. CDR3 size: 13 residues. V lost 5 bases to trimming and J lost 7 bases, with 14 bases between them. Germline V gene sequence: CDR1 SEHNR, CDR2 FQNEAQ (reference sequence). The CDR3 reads CASSPQGRVEAFF. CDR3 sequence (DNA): TGTGCCAGCAGCCCTCAAGGTCGGGTTGAAGCTTTCTTT.

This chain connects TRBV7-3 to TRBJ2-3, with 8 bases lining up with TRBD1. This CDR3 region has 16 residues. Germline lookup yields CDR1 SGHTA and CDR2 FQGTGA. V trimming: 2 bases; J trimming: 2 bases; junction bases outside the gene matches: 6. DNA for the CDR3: TGTGCCAGCAGCTTACTGGCGACAGGGGTCACAGATACGCAGTATTTT. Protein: CASSLLATGVTDTQYF. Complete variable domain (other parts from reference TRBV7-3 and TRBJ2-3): GAGVSQTPSNKVTEKGKYVELRCDPISGHTALYWYRQSLGQGPEFLIYFQGTGAADDSGLPNDRFFAVRPEGSVSTLKIQRTERGDSAVYLCASSLLATGVTDTQYFGPGTRLTVL.

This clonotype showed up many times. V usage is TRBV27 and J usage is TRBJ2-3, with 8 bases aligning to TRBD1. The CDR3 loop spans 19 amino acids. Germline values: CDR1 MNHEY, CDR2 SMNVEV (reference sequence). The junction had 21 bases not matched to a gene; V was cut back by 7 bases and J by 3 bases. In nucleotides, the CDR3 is TGTGCCAGCACCTACTTGAGGGCAGGGGGCATTTCGGGAACAGATACGCAGTATTTT. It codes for CASTYLRAGGISGTDTQYF.

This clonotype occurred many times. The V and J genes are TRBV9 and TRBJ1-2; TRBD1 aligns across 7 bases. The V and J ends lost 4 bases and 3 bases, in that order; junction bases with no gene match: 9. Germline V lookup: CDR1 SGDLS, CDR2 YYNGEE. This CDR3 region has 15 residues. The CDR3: CASSLVDRDHYGYTF. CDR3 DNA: TGTGCCAGCAGCTTGGTTGACAGGGATCACTATGGCTACACCTTC. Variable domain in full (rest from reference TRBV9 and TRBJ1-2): DSGVTQTPKHLITATGQRVTLRCSPRSGDLSVYWYQQSLDQGLQFLIQYYNGEERAKGNILERFSAQQFPDLHSELNLSSLELGDSALYFCASSLVDRDHYGYTFGSGTRLTVV.

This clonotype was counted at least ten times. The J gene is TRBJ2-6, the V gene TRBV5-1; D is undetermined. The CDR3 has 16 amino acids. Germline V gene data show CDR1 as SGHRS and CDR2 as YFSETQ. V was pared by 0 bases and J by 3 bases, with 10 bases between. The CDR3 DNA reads TGCGCCAGCAGCTTGGCGTCAGGTGGTGGGGCCAACGTCCTGACTTTC. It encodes CASSLASGGGANVLTF.

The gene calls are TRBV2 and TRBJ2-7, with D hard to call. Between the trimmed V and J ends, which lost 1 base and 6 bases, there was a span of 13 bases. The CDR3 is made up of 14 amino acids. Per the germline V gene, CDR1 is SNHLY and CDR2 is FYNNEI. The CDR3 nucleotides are TGTGCCAGCAGTGAAGATGGGCTCACCTTCGAGCAGTACTTC. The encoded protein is CASSEDGLTFEQYF.

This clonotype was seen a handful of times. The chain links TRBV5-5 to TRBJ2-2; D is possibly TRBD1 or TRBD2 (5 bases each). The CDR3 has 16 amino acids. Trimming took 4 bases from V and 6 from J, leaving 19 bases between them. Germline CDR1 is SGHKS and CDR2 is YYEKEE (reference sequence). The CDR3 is CASSKGLLRGSGELFF. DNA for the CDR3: TGTGCCAGCAGCAAGGGGCTCCTGAGGGGCTCCGGGGAGCTGTTTTTT.

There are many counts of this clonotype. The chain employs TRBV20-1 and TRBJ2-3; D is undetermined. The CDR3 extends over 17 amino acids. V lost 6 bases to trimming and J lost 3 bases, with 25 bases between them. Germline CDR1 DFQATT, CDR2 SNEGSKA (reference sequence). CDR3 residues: CSAMNNFRATPTDTQYF. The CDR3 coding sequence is TGCAGTGCCATGAACAACTTCCGGGCCACCCCTACAGATACGCAGTATTTT.

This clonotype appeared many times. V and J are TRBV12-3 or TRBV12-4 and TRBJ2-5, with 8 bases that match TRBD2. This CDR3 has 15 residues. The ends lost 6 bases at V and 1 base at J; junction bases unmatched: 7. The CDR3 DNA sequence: TGTGCCAGCAGCGGGGGACTAGTGAGCCAAGAGACCCAGTACTTC. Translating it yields CASSGGLVSQETQYF.

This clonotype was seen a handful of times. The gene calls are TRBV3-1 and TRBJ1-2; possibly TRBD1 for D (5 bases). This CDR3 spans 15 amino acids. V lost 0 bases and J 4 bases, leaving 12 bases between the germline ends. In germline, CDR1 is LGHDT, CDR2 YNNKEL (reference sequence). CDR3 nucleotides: TGTGCCAGCAGCCAAGAGAGTGGGAGGGGCTATGGCTACACCTTC. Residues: CASSQESGRGYGYTF.

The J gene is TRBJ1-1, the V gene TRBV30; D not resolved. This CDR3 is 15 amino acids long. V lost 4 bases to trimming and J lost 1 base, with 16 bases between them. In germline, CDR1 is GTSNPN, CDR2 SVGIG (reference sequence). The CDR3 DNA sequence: TGTGCCTGGACCCCTGGCGTGGGTCGGAACACTGAAGCTTTCTTT. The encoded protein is CAWTPGVGRNTEAFF. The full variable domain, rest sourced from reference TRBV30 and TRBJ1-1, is SQTIHQWPATLVQPVGSPLSLECTVEGTSNPNLYWYRQAAGRGLQLLFYSVGIGQISSEVPQNLSASRPQDRQFILSSKKLLLSDSGFYLCAWTPGVGRNTEAFFGQGTRLTVV.

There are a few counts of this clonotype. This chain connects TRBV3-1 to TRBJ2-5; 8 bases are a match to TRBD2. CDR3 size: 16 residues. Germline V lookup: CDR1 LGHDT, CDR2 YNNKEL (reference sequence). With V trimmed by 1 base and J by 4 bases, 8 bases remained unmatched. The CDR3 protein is CASSQVGRGGSETQYF. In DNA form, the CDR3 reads TGTGCCAGCAGCCAAGTAGGTCGCGGGGGGTCAGAGACCCAGTACTTC.

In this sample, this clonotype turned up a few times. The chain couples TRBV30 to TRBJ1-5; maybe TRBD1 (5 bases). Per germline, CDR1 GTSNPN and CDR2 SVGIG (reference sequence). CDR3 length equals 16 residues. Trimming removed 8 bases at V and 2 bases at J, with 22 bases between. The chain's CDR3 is CAGLGPRQGGNQPQHF. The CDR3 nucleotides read TGTGCCGGTCTAGGACCGCGACAAGGGGGCAATCAGCCCCAGCATTTT.

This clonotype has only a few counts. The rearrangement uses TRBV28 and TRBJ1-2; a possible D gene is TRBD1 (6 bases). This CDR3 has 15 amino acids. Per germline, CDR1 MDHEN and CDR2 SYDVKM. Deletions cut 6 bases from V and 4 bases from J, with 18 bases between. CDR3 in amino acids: CASSPSPGGPYGYTF. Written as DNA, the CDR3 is TGTGCCAGCAGCCCAAGTCCTGGGGGGCCCTATGGCTACACCTTC.

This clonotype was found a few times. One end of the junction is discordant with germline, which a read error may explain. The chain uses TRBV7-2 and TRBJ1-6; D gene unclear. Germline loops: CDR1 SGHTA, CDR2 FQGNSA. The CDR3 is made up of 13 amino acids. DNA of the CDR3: TGTGCCAGCAGCCAAGCGGTAAATTCACCCCCCCACTTT. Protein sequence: CASSQAVNSPPHF.

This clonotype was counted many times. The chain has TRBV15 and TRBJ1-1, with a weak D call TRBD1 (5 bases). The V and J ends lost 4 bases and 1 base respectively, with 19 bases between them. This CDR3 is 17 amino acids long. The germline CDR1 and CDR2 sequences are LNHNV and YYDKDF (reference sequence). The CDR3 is CATSIRQFIRGNTEAFF. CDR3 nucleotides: TGTGCCACCAGCATCCGACAGTTTATTAGGGGGAACACTGAAGCTTTCTTT.

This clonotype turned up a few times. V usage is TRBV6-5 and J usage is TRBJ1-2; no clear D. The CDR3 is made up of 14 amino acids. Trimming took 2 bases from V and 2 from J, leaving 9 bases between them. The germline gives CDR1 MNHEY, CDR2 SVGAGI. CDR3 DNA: TGTGCCAGCAGTTACAGTGAACAGAACTATGGCTACACCTTC. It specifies CASSYSEQNYGYTF.

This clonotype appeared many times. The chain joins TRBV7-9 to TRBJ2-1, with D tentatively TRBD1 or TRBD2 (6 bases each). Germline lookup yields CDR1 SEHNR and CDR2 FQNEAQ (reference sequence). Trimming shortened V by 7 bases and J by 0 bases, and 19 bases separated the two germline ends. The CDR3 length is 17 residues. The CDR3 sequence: CASTPPGAVSSYNEQFF. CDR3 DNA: TGTGCCAGCACACCTCCGGGGGCCGTGAGCTCCTACAATGAGCAGTTCTTC. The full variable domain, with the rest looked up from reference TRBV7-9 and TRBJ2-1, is DTGVSQNPRHKITKRGQNVTFRCDPISEHNRLYWYRQTLGQGPEFLTYFQNEAQLEKSRLLSDRFSAERPKGSFSTLEIQRTEQGDSAMYLCASTPPGAVSSYNEQFFGPGTRLTVL.

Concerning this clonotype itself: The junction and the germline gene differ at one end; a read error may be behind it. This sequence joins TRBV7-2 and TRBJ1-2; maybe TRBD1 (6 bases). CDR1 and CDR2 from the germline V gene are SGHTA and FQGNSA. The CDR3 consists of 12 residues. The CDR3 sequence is CANSAGVRGYTF. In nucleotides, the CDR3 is TGTGCCAACAGCGCAGGGGTGAGAGGCTACACCTTC.

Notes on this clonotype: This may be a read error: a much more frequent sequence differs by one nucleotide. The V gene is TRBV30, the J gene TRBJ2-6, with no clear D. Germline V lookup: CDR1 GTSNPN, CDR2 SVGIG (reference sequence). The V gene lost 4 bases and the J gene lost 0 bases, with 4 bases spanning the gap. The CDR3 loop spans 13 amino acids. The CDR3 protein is CAWKNSGANVLTF. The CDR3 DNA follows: TGTGCCTGGAAAAACTCTGGGGCCAACGTCCTGACTTTC.

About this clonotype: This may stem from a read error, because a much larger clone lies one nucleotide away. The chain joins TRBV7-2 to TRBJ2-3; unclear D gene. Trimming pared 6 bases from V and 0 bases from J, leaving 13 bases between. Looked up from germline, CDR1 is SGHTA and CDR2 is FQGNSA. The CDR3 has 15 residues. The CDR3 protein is CASRKGPASTDTQYF. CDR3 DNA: TGTGCCAGCAGAAAAGGACCGGCTAGCACAGATACGCAGTATTTT.

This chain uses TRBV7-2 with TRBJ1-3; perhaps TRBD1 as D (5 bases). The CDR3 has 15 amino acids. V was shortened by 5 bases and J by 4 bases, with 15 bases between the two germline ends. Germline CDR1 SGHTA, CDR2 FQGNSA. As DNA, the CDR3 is TGTGCCAGCAGCCCACCCGGGGGTTGGGGAAACACCATATATTTT. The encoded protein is CASSPPGGWGNTIYF. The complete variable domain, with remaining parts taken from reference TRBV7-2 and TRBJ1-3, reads GAGVSQSPSNKVTEKGKDVELRCDPISGHTALYWYRQSLGQGLEFLIYFQGNSAPDKSGLPSDRFSAERTGGSVSTLTIQRTQQEDSAVYLCASSPPGGWGNTIYFGEGSWLTVV.